This note documents a single TCR beta chain sequence. The germline V gene encodes CDR1 LGHDT and CDR2 YNNKEL (reference sequence). The length of the CDR3 is 20 residues. Trimming removed 1 base from V and 0 bases from J; junction bases left unmatched: 16. The data stem from a study of blood T cell repertoires in COVID-19. The overall study: The origin of the acute and convalescent COVID-19 samples was the United States, Italy and Spain. The cDNA or gDNA used as material had been derived from T cells, B-cell-depleted T cells, or PBMCs.

Authors' processing steps: The assay estimated nucleated cells by amplifying reference gene primers. Clones were sequenced by immunoSEQ multiplex PCR, and TCRdb holds only the in-frame ones, with some missing. The V and J calls and clone size are taken from that table; D and trimming were inferred from the DNA. Among just under 35,000 clones listed, 80% to 90% were seen once. This rearrangement joins TRBV3-1 (or the pseudogene TRBV3-2) to TRBJ2-5, with 8 bases identical to TRBD2. The sequence derives from a human donor in a cohort sampled during active COVID-19. Sequencing was carried out using peripheral blood. The CDR3 loop is CASSQAFFGWGGGYQETQYF. The DNA of the CDR3 is TGTGCCAGCAGCCAAGCTTTTTTTGGTTGGGGCGGGGGGTACCAAGAGACCCAGTACTTC.